Sequencing of this T cell receptor beta chain was carried out in a study of blood T cell repertoires in COVID-19. Participants reported their clinical history, and cohort assignment relied on those reports. Per the original methods: Reference gene primer amplification gave nucleated cell count estimates. Generated by immunoSEQ multiplex PCR, the TCRdb table keeps only in-frame clones and is missing some. From that table come the V and J calls and clone size; the DNA was used to work out D and trimming. This table has 490,000 or so clones, over 75% appearing once. The sequence was collected from a middle-aged woman who had recovered from COVID-19. The sample taken for sequencing was PBMCs or T cells enriched from blood (not recorded which).

In DNA, the CDR3 is TGTGCTAGTGGTTTGGCCCCCCGACTAGCGGGGAGCTCCTACAATGAGCAGTTCTTC. It translates to CASGLAPRLAGSSYNEQFF. This chain connects TRBV12-5 to TRBJ2-1; the match to TRBD2 covers 11 bases. Looked up from germline, CDR1 is LGHNT and CDR2 is FRNRAP. V shed 1 base, J shed 0 bases, and the junction held 8 bases outside the gene matches. The CDR3 is made up of 19 amino acids.